Shown below are 23 T cell receptor beta chains from a single sample sequenced in a study of blood T cell repertoires in COVID-19. The data were produced by immunoSEQ multiplex PCR, yet TCRdb's version contains in-frame clones alone and is incomplete. The repertoire holds 260,000 or so clones, with roughly 76% as singletons. Sequenced material: peripheral blood. Receptor source: a woman over 75 with COVID-19, enrolled during active disease.

The J gene is TRBJ2-7, the V gene TRBV4-3; 8 bases map to TRBD2. This CDR3 region has 18 residues. Germline CDR1 is LGHNA and CDR2 is YSLEER. V was clipped by 1 base and J by 3 bases; unmatched bases: 14. CDR3 amino acids: CASSQAFGGGLDVYEQYF. In nucleotides, the CDR3 is TGCGCCAGCAGCCAAGCATTTGGGGGGGGACTAGACGTCTACGAGCAGTACTTC.

This sequence joins TRBV19 and TRBJ2-5; TRBD1 matches 7 bases. Losses at the gene ends were 3 bases for V and 2 bases for J; bases not matched to a gene: 12. The CDR3 contains 17 residues. The germline V gene has CDR1 LNHDA and CDR2 SQIVND (reference sequence). This CDR3 is CASSMGVLTGAQETQYF. In DNA, the CDR3 is TGTGCCAGTAGTATGGGGGTACTTACAGGGGCACAAGAGACCCAGTACTTC.

The rearrangement links TRBV6-2 or TRBV6-3 to TRBJ2-2; 8 bases are a match to TRBD2. CDR1 is MNHEY and CDR2 is SVGEGT in the germline V gene. This CDR3 contains 15 residues. V lost 2 bases, J lost 6 bases, and 5 bases stayed unmatched. CDR3 in amino acids: CASSYHGRVAGELFF. Here the CDR3 DNA reads TGTGCCAGCAGTTACCACGGGAGGGTTGCCGGGGAGCTGTTTTTT.

This sequence joins TRBV24-1 and TRBJ1-1; 12 bases line up with TRBD1. J lost 5 bases, V lost 5 bases, and 5 bases had no gene match. Germline V gives CDR1 KGHDR, CDR2 SFDVKD. The CDR3 is made up of 15 amino acids. The CDR3 sequence is CATSGPGQGATEAFF. In DNA form, the CDR3 reads TGTGCCACCAGTGGCCCGGGACAGGGGGCTACTGAAGCTTTCTTT.

The CDR3 is CASSFSGDRRLRGYTF. CDR3 coding DNA: TGTGCCAGCAGCTTCTCGGGGGACAGGAGGCTTCGGGGCTACACCTTC. V and J are TRBV7-9 and TRBJ1-2; 8 bases align to TRBD1. Germline values: CDR1 SEHNR, CDR2 FQNEAQ (reference sequence). The CDR3 has 16 amino acids. Trimming took 3 bases from V and 8 from J; bases not matched to a gene: 14.

DNA for the CDR3: TGTGCCAGCAGCTTTTCGACAGGGCCGGACACTGAAGCTTTCTTT. Translation gives CASSFSTGPDTEAFF. The chain joins TRBV7-9 to TRBJ1-1; 7 bases line up with TRBD1. Germline lookup yields CDR1 SEHNR and CDR2 FQNEAQ (reference sequence). The CDR3 extends over 15 amino acids. Losses at the gene ends were 3 bases for V and 3 bases for J; bases not matched to a gene: 7.

The J gene is TRBJ2-1, the V gene TRBV18, with no clear D. The V gene lost 2 bases and the J gene lost 6 bases, with 11 bases spanning the gap. From germline, CDR1 is KGHSH and CDR2 LQKENI. This CDR3 region has 14 residues. The CDR3 bases are TGTGCCAGCTCACCAGTCGTCGGGTCCAATGAGCAGTTCTTC. It is translated as CASSPVVGSNEQFF. Drawing the rest from reference TRBV18 and TRBJ2-1, the complete variable domain is NAGVMQNPRHLVRRRGQEARLRCSPMKGHSHVYWYRQLPEEGLKFMVYLQKENIIDESGMPKERFSAEFPKEGPSILRIQQVVRGDSAAYFCASSPVVGSNEQFFGPGTRLTVL.

The genes are TRBV19 and TRBJ1-5; TRBD1 matches at 11 bases. V shed 5 bases, J shed 7 bases, and the junction held 7 bases outside the gene matches. CDR1 and CDR2 from the germline V gene are LNHDA and SQIVND (reference sequence). There are 15 residues in the CDR3. The CDR3 DNA reads as TGTGCCAGTAGTGCCCGGGACAGGGGGAGACAGCCCCAGCATTTT. Translation: CASSARDRGRQPQHF.

The rearrangement uses TRBV6-5 and TRBJ1-2; 8 nucleotides match TRBD1. Germline V gene sequence: CDR1 MNHEY, CDR2 SVGAGI. Losses at the gene ends were 11 bases for V and 7 bases for J; bases not matched to a gene: 12. The CDR3 covers 13 residues. Here the CDR3 DNA reads TGTGCCGGCAATTACCAGGGGGCGGGTGGCTACACCTTC. This codes for CAGNYQGAGGYTF.

This chain connects TRBV28 to TRBJ1-6; 8 bases align to TRBD1. The CDR3 extends over 16 amino acids. V dropped 5 bases and J dropped 6; count of bases not matched to a gene: 9. In germline, CDR1 is MDHEN, CDR2 SYDVKM. The CDR3 nucleotides are TGTGCCAGCAGTGTCCGACAGGGGCGAGCTAATTCACCCCTCCACTTT. This translates into CASSVRQGRANSPLHF.

This chain joins TRBV30 and TRBJ1-1; D is uncertain. Trimming cost V 2 bases and J 3 bases, with 19 bases left between them. CDR3 length: 16 residues. Germline V gene lookup returns CDR1 GTSNPN and CDR2 SVGIG (reference sequence). The chain's CDR3 is CAWSIEDKGGDTEAFF. CDR3 DNA: TGTGCCTGGAGTATCGAGGATAAAGGCGGGGACACTGAAGCTTTCTTT.

This clone occurred once. This rearrangement joins TRBV5-6 to TRBJ1-4, with D possibly matching TRBD1 (6 bases). The CDR3 extends over 17 amino acids. V lost 1 base to trimming and J lost 3 bases, with 16 bases between them. The V gene's germline CDR1 is SGHDT and CDR2 YYEEEE. DNA for the CDR3: TGTGCCAGCAGCTTGTACCCCGGACAGACTTCTAATGAAAAACTGTTTTTT. Translating gives CASSLYPGQTSNEKLFF. The full variable domain, rest sourced from reference TRBV5-6 and TRBJ1-4, is DAGVTQSPTHLIKTRGQQVTLRCSPKSGHDTVSWYQQALGQGPQFIFQYYEEEERQRGNFPDRFSGHQFPNYSSELNVNALLLGDSALYLCASSLYPGQTSNEKLFFGSGTQLSVL.

V gene TRBV2 combines with J gene TRBJ1-1, with unresolved D. V shed 7 bases and J shed 1 base, with 4 bases lying between them. The CDR3 is made up of 11 amino acids. Germline CDR1 and CDR2: SNHLY and FYNNEI. Here the CDR3 reads CASIRNTEAFF. The CDR3 DNA sequence: TGTGCCAGCATCCGGAACACTGAAGCTTTCTTT.

This chain joins TRBV3-1 (or the pseudogene TRBV3-2) and TRBJ1-5; TRBD1 is a possible D gene (6 bases). The CDR3 is 11 residues long. Germline CDR1 LGHDT, CDR2 YNNKEL (reference sequence). V was clipped by 5 bases and J by 11 bases, with 10 bases between them. CDR3 amino acids: CASSAGGAQHF. Here the CDR3 DNA reads TGTGCCAGCAGCGCTGGGGGCGCCCAGCATTTT.

This chain links TRBV5-6 with TRBJ1-1; 7 bases agree with TRBD1. V dropped 6 bases and J dropped 9; count of bases not matched to a gene: 23. From germline, CDR1 is SGHDT and CDR2 YYEEEE. The CDR3 spans 17 residues. The CDR3 DNA sequence: TGTGCCAGCACCCGGACCACCTCACTTTACGACAGGGAGAAAGCTTTCTTT. Amino acid sequence: CASTRTTSLYDREKAFF.

The gene calls are TRBV7-2 and TRBJ1-4, with 9 bases lining up with TRBD1. Germline V gene data show CDR1 as SGHTA and CDR2 as FQGNSA. V dropped 1 base and J dropped 7; count of bases not matched to a gene: 13. The CDR3 has 18 residues. The CDR3 is CASSLEGPVGQGSEKLFF. In nucleotides, the CDR3 is TGTGCCAGCAGCTTAGAGGGACCGGTTGGACAGGGGAGTGAAAAACTGTTTTTT. Variable domain in full (rest from reference TRBV7-2 and TRBJ1-4): GAGVSQSPSNKVTEKGKDVELRCDPISGHTALYWYRQSLGQGLEFLIYFQGNSAPDKSGLPSDRFSAERTGGSVSTLTIQRTQQEDSAVYLCASSLEGPVGQGSEKLFFGSGTQLSVL.

The chain combines TRBV20-1 with TRBJ2-1; possibly TRBD2 for D (5 bases). Trimming stripped 3 bases from V and 3 bases from J, with 12 bases between. The CDR3 has 14 residues. Germline values: CDR1 DFQATT, CDR2 SNEGSKA (reference sequence). The CDR3 loop is CSASKASHYNEQFF. The CDR3 DNA reads TGCAGTGCTAGTAAGGCTAGCCACTACAATGAGCAGTTCTTC.

The chain is built from TRBV6-2 or TRBV6-3 and TRBJ2-4; possibly TRBD1 for D (5 bases). CDR3 length equals 14 residues. Germline CDR1 is MNHEY and CDR2 is SVGEGT. The V gene lost 4 bases and the J gene lost 8 bases, with 15 bases spanning the gap. The CDR3 region is CASSFGQGQYIQYF. CDR3 DNA: TGTGCCAGCAGTTTCGGGCAGGGTCAATACATTCAGTACTTC.

The chain uses TRBV19 and TRBJ2-2; 8 bases agree with TRBD2. Germline lookup yields CDR1 LNHDA and CDR2 SQIVND (reference sequence). The CDR3 length is 16 residues. V dropped 5 bases and J dropped 5; count of bases not matched to a gene: 10. The CDR3, as DNA: TGTGCCAGTAGTTCCCACGGGAGGGATATAACCGGGGAGCTGTTTTTT. Encoded protein: CASSSHGRDITGELFF.

The V gene is TRBV29-1, the J gene TRBJ2-5; 7 bases agree with TRBD1. V lost 3 bases to trimming and J lost 2 bases; unmatched junction nucleotides: 3. This CDR3 has 13 residues. Germline values: CDR1 SQVTM, CDR2 ANQGSEA. The CDR3, as DNA: TGCAGCGTTGACCCGACAGGGCAAGAGACCCAGTACTTC. Residues: CSVDPTGQETQYF.

CDR3 in amino acids: CASSHGLARADTQYF. The CDR3 DNA sequence: TGTGCCAGCAGTCACGGACTAGCGAGGGCAGATACGCAGTATTTT. This chain joins TRBV14 and TRBJ2-3, with 9 bases lining up with TRBD2. Looked up from germline, CDR1 is SGHDN and CDR2 is FVKESK. There are 15 residues in the CDR3. V lost 6 bases to trimming and J lost 4 bases; unmatched junction nucleotides: 8.

CDR3 in amino acids: CATSDSGREQYF. The DNA for the CDR3 is TGTGCCACCAGTGATTCAGGGCGCGAGCAGTACTTC. The genes are TRBV24-1 and TRBJ2-7; tentative D call: TRBD1 (5 bases). The length of the CDR3 is 12 residues. Germline CDR1 is KGHDR and CDR2 is SFDVKD. The V and J ends lost 2 bases and 6 bases respectively, with 7 bases between them.

This chain uses TRBV30 with TRBJ1-6; 7 bases map to TRBD1. The length of the CDR3 is 15 residues. Losses at the gene ends were 2 bases for V and 10 bases for J; bases not matched to a gene: 11. Per germline, CDR1 GTSNPN and CDR2 SVGIG (reference sequence). For the CDR3, the DNA is TGTGCCTGGAGTACCGACAGGGTTTCGAGATCACCCCTCCACTTT. It codes for CAWSTDRVSRSPLHF.